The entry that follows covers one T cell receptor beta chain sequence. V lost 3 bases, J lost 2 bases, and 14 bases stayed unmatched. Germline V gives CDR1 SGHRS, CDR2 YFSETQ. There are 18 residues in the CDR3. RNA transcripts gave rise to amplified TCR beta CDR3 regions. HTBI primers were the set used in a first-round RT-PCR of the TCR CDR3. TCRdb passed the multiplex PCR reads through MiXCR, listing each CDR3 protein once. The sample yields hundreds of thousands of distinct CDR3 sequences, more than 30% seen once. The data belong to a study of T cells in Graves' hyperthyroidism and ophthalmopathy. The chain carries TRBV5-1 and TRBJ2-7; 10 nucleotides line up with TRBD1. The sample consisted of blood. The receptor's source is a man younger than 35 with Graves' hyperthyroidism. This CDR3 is CASSSPNPGTGDPYEQYF. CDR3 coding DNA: TGCGCCAGCAGCTCCCCGAATCCCGGGACAGGGGACCCCTACGAGCAGTACTTC.